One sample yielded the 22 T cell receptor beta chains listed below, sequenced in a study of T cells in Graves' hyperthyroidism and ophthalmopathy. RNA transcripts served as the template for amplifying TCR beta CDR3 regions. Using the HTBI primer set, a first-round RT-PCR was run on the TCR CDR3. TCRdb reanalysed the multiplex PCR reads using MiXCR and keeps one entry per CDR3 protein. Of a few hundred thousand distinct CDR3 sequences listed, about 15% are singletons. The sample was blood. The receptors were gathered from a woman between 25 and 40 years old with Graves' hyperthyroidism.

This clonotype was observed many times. CDR3 amino acids: CASVDYNTDTQYF. CDR3 DNA sequence: TGCGCCAGCGTGGACTATAACACAGATACGCAGTATTTT. The rearrangement links TRBV5-1 to TRBJ2-3, with D perhaps TRBD2 (6 bases). Germline V CDR1 and CDR2: SGHRS, YFSETQ. V gave up 7 bases and J gave up 2 bases, with 11 bases separating them. The CDR3 is 13 amino acids. Combining the CDR3 with reference TRBV5-1 and TRBJ2-3 gives the whole variable domain KAGVTQTPRYLIKTRGQQVTLSCSPISGHRSVSWYQQTPGQGLQFLFEYFSETQRNKGNFPGRFSGRQFSNSRSEMNVSTLELGDSALYLCASVDYNTDTQYFGPGTRLTVL.

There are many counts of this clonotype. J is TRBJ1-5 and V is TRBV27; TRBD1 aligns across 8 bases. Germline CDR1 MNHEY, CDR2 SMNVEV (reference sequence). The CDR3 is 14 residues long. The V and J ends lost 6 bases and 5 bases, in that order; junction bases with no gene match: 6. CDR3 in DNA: TGTGCCAGCAGCTCTGACAGGGGCTATCAGCCCCAGCATTTT. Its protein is CASSSDRGYQPQHF.

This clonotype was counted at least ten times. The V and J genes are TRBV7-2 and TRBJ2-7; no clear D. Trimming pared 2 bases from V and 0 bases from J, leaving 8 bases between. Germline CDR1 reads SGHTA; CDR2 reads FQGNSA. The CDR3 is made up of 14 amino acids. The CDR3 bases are TGTGCCAGCAGCTTAATAGGGTTCTCCTACGAGCAGTACTTC. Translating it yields CASSLIGFSYEQYF.

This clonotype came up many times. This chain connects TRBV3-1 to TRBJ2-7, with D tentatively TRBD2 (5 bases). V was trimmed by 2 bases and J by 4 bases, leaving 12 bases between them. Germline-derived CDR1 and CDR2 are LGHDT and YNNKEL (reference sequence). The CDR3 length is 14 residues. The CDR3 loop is CASSQLTSSYEQYF. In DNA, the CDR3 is TGTGCCAGCAGCCAATTAACTAGTTCTTACGAGCAGTACTTC.

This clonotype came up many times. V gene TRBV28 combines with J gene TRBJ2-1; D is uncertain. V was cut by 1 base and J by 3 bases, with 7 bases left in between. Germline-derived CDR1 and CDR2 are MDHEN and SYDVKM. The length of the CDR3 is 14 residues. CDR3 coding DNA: TGTGCCAGCAGTTTATCGGAAGTCTACAATGAGCAGTTCTTC. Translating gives CASSLSEVYNEQFF.

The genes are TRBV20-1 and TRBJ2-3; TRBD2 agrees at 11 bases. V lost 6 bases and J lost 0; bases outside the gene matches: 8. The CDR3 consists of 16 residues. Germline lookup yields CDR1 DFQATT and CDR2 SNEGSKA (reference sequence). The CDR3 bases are TGCAGTGCCCCACCGGGACTAGCGGCTAGCACAGATACGCAGTATTTT. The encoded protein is CSAPPGLAASTDTQYF.

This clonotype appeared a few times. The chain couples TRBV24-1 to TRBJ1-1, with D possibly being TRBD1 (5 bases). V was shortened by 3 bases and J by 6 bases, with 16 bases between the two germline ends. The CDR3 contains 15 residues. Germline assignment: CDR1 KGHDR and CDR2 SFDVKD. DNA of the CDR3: TGTGCCACCAGTGATGGGGCAGGGATTGACCCTGAAGCTTTCTTT. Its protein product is CATSDGAGIDPEAFF.

Here the CDR3 reads CSARDLAGGYYEQYF. In DNA, the CDR3 is TGCAGTGCTAGAGATCTAGCGGGAGGGTACTACGAGCAGTACTTC. This sequence joins TRBV20-1 and TRBJ2-7, with 12 bases lining up with TRBD2. The CDR3 runs 15 residues. Per germline, CDR1 DFQATT and CDR2 SNEGSKA (reference sequence). V lost 0 bases to trimming and J lost 3 bases; unmatched junction nucleotides: 3.

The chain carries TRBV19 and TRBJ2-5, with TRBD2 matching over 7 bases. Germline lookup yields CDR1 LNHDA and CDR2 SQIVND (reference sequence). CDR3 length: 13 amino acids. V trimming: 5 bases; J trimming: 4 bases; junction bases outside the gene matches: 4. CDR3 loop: CASSVPGGETQYF. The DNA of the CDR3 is TGTGCCAGTAGTGTCCCGGGGGGAGAGACCCAGTACTTC.

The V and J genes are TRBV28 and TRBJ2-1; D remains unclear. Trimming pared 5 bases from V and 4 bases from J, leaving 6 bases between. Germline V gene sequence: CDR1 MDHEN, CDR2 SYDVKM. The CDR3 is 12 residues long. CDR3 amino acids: CASSGRYNEQFF. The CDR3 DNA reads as TGTGCCAGCAGTGGGCGGTACAATGAGCAGTTCTTC.

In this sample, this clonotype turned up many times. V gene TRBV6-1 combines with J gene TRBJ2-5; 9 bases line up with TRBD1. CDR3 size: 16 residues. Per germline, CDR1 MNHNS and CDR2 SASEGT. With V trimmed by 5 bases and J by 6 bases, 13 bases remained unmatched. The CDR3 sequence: CASSRSTGGVGKTQYF. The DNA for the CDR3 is TGTGCCAGCAGTCGATCGACAGGGGGAGTGGGAAAGACCCAGTACTTC.

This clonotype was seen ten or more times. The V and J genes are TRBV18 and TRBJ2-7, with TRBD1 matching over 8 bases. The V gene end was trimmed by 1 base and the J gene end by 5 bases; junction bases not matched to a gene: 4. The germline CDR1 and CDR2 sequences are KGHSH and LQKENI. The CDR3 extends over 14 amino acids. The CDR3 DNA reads TGTGCCAGCTCACCACGCCGGGACAGGAACGAGCAGTACTTC. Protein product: CASSPRRDRNEQYF.

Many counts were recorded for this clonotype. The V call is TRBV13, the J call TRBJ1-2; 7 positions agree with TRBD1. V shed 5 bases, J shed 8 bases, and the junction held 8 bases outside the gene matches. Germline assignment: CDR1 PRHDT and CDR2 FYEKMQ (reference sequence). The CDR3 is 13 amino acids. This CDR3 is CASSPTGMGGYTF. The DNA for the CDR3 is TGTGCCAGCAGCCCGACAGGGATGGGCGGCTACACCTTC.

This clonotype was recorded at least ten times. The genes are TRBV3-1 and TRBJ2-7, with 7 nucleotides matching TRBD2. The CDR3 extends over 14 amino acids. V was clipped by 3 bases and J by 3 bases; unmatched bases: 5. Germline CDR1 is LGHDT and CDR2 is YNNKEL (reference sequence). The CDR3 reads CASSQAGGDYEQYF. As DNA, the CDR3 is TGTGCCAGCAGCCAGGCTGGGGGGGACTACGAGCAGTACTTC.

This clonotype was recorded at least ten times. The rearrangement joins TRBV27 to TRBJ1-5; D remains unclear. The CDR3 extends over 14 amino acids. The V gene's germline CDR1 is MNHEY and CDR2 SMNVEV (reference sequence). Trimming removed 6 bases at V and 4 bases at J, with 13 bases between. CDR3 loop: CASSPRPGNQPQHF. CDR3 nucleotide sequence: TGTGCCAGCAGCCCTCGACCGGGTAATCAGCCCCAGCATTTT.

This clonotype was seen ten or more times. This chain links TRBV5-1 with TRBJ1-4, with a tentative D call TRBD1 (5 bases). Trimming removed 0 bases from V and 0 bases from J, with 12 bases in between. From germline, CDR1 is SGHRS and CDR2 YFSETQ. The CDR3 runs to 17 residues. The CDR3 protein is CASSLVGQLSTNEKLFF. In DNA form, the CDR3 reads TGCGCCAGCAGCTTGGTCGGACAACTATCAACTAATGAAAAACTGTTTTTT.

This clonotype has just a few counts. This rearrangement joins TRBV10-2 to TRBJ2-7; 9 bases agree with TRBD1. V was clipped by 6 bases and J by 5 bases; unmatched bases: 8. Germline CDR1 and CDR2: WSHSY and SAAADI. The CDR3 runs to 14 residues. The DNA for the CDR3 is TGCGCCAGCAGATCCGGGACAGGGAGGGACGAGCAGTACTTC. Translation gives CASRSGTGRDEQYF.

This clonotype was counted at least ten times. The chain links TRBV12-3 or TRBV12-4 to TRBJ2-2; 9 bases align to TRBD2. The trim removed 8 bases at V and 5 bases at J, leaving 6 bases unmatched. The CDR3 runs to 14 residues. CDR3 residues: CASELAGLTGELFF. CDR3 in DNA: TGTGCCAGCGAACTAGCGGGCCTGACCGGGGAGCTGTTTTTT.

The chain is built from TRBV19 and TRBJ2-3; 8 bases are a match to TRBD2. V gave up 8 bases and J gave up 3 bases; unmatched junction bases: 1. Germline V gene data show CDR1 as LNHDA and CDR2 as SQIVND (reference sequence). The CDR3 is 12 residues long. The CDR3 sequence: CASRGGTDTQYF. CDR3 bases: TGTGCCAGTCGCGGGGGGACAGATACGCAGTATTTT. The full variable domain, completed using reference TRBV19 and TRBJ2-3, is DGGITQSPKYLFRKEGQNVTLSCEQNLNHDAMYWYRQDPGQGLRLIYYSQIVNDFQKGDIAEGYSVSREKKESFPLTVTSAQKNPTAFYLCASRGGTDTQYFGPGTRLTVL.

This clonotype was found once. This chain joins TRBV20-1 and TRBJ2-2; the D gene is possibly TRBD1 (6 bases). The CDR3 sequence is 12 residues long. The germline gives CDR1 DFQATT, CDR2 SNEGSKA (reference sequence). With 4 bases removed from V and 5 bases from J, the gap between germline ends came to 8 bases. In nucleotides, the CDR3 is TGCAGTGCTAACAGGGATACCGGGGAGCTGTTTTTT. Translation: CSANRDTGELFF.

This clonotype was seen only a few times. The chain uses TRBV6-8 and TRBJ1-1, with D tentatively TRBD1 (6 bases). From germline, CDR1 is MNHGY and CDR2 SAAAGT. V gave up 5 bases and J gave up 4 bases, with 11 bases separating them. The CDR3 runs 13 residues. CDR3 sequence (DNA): TGTGCCAGCAGTAAACAGGGATCCACTGAAGCTTTCTTT. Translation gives CASSKQGSTEAFF.

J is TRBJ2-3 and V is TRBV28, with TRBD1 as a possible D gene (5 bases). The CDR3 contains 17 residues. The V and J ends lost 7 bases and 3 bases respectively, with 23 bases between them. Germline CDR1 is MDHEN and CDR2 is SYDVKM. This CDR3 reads CASTPFIGQGVTDTQYF. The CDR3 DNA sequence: TGTGCCAGCACCCCCTTTATTGGACAAGGGGTGACAGATACGCAGTATTTT.